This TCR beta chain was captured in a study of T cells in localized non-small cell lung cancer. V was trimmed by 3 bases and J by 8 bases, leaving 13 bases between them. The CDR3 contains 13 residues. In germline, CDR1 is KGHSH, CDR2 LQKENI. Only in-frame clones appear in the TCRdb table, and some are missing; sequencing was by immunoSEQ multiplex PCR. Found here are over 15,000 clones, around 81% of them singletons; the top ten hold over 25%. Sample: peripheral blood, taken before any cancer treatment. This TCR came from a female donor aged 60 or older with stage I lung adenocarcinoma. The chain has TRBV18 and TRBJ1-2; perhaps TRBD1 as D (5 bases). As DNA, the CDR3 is TGTGCCAGCTCACCGGTCGAAGGGGACGGCTACACCTTC. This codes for CASSPVEGDGYTF.